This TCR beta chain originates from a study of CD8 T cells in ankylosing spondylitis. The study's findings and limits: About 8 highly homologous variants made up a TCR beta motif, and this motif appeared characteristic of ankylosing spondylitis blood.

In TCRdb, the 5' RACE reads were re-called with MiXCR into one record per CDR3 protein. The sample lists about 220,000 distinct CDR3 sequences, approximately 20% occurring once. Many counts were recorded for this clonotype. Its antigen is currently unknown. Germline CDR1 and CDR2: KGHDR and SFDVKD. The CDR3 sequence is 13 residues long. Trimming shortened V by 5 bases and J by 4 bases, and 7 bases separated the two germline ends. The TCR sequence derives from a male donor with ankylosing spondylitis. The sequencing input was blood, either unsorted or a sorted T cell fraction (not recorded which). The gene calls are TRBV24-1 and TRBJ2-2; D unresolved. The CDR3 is CATSGDSTGELFF. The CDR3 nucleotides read TGTGCCACCAGTGGTGATAGCACCGGGGAGCTGTTTTTT.